Below are 10 T cell receptor beta chains sequenced from a single sample in a study of T cell responses to AZD1222 COVID-19 vaccine. Some clones are missing from TCRdb's copy, which holds only in-frame ones; the method was immunoSEQ multiplex PCR. The repertoire has about 130,000 clones, approximately 94% of them found once; the top ten carry over 6.5%. Here the sequenced sample was peripheral blood, taken on day 0 of AZD1222 vaccination. Every receptor here comes from an adult in good health.

The chain combines TRBV5-1 with TRBJ1-3; perhaps TRBD1 as D (5 bases). This CDR3 is built from 13 residues. With 3 bases removed from V and 3 bases from J, the gap between germline ends came to 7 bases. Germline V gene data show CDR1 as SGHRS and CDR2 as YFSETQ. This CDR3 reads CASSWDLGNTIYF. DNA for the CDR3: TGCGCCAGCAGCTGGGACCTTGGAAACACCATATATTTT. Combining the CDR3 with reference TRBV5-1 and TRBJ1-3 gives the whole variable domain KAGVTQTPRYLIKTRGQQVTLSCSPISGHRSVSWYQQTPGQGLQFLFEYFSETQRNKGNFPGRFSGRQFSNSRSEMNVSTLELGDSALYLCASSWDLGNTIYFGEGSWLTVV.

This chain links TRBV9 with TRBJ2-7; D uncertain. The CDR3 sequence is 13 residues long. V lost 0 bases and J 9 bases, leaving 13 bases between the germline ends. CDR1 is SGDLS and CDR2 is YYNGEE in the germline V gene. The CDR3 bases are TGTGCCAGCAGCGTAGCCCCTTCTACGGGGCAGTACTTC. Translation gives CASSVAPSTGQYF.

The V and J genes are TRBV2 and TRBJ2-7, with 7 nucleotides matching TRBD1. The CDR3 sequence is 14 residues long. The V and J ends lost 6 bases and 4 bases, in that order; junction bases with no gene match: 9. The germline CDR1 and CDR2 sequences are SNHLY and FYNNEI. The CDR3 loop is CASRWTGPVYEQYF. In DNA form, the CDR3 reads TGTGCCAGCAGGTGGACAGGACCCGTTTACGAGCAGTACTTC.

This clone was picked up one time. V and J are TRBV6-5 and TRBJ1-1; weak D call: TRBD1 (5 bases). The germline gives CDR1 MNHEY, CDR2 SVGAGI. The CDR3 extends over 16 amino acids. V shed 4 bases and J shed 5 bases, with 20 bases lying between them. The CDR3 DNA is TGTGCCAGCAGTTTCCGGGGCTTACGCGCAGGGACTGAAGCTTTCTTT. It is translated as CASSFRGLRAGTEAFF.

The genes are TRBV5-4 and TRBJ1-4; TRBD1 is a possible D gene (6 bases). CDR3 size: 13 residues. The V end was cut by 2 bases, the J end by 8 bases, with 10 bases between. Germline CDR1 and CDR2: SGHNT and YYREEE (reference sequence). The CDR3: CASSLQGGEKLFF. In DNA form, the CDR3 reads TGTGCCAGCAGCTTACAGGGCGGGGAAAAACTGTTTTTT.

This clone was seen once. The chain links TRBV19 to TRBJ1-1; D remains unclear. The ends were cut back, 7 bases at V and 4 bases at J, with 22 bases in the middle. CDR1 is LNHDA, CDR2 SQIVND, per germline (reference sequence). The CDR3 is 16 amino acids. The CDR3 DNA is TGTGCCAGTACCAATACGGGTCGGGGAGGGAGCACTGAAGCTTTCTTT. This sequence encodes CASTNTGRGGSTEAFF.

V and J are TRBV30 and TRBJ1-3; D remains ambiguous. The CDR3 extends over 13 amino acids. The V and J ends lost 7 bases and 1 base respectively, with 11 bases between them. The germline CDR1 and CDR2 sequences are GTSNPN and SVGIG (reference sequence). The chain's CDR3 is CASSKVSGNTIYF. The CDR3 DNA reads TGTGCCTCGTCCAAGGTTTCTGGAAACACCATATATTTT.

The CDR3 nucleotides are TGTGCCAGCAGCTTCGCCGGGACTAGCGGCAGGAAAAACATTCAGTACTTC. This translates into CASSFAGTSGRKNIQYF. The rearrangement links TRBV5-4 to TRBJ2-4; 11 bases map to TRBD2. Germline-derived CDR1 and CDR2 are SGHNT and YYREEE (reference sequence). J gave up 4 bases and V 2 bases, and 8 bases lay outside the gene matches. There are 17 residues in the CDR3.

The chain is built from TRBV2 and TRBJ1-1; TRBD1 agrees at 7 bases. V was clipped by 8 bases and J by 4 bases; unmatched bases: 10. The CDR3 loop spans 14 amino acids. Germline CDR1 SNHLY, CDR2 FYNNEI. The CDR3, as DNA: TGTGCCAGCCGCCTCCGGGACAGCGGCACTGAAGCTTTCTTT. Translated, it gives CASRLRDSGTEAFF.

The V call is TRBV30, the J call TRBJ1-2, with 11 bases that match TRBD1. V lost 3 bases, J lost 0 bases, and 6 bases stayed unmatched. The CDR3 consists of 16 residues. The germline CDR1 and CDR2 sequences are GTSNPN and SVGIG (reference sequence). CDR3 bases: TGTGCCTGGAGCGGGGACAGGGGGGGACCTAACTATGGCTACACCTTC. Amino acids: CAWSGDRGGPNYGYTF.